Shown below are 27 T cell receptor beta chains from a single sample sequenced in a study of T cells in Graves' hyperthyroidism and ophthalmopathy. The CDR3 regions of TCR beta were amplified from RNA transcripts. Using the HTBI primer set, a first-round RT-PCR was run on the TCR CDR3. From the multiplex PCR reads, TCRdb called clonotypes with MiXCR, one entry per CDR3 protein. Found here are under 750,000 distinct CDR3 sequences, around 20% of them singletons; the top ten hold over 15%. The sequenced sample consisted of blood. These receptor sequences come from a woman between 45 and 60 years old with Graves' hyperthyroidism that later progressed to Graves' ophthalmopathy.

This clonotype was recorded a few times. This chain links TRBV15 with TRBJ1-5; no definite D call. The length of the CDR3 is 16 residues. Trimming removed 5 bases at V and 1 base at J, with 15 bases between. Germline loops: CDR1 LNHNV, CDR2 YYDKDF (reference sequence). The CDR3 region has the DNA TGTGCCACCAGCGAAGGAGTTTGGACGAGCAATCAGCCCCAGCATTTT. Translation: CATSEGVWTSNQPQHF.

This chain's CDR3 is CASSNRVGNTIYF. CDR3 bases: TGTGCCAGCAGTAACAGGGTTGGAAACACCATATATTTT. This chain links TRBV6-5 with TRBJ1-3; TRBD1 might be the D (6 bases). Germline-derived CDR1 and CDR2 are MNHEY and SVGAGI. With 5 bases removed from V and 3 bases from J, the gap between germline ends came to 8 bases. This CDR3 comprises 13 residues.

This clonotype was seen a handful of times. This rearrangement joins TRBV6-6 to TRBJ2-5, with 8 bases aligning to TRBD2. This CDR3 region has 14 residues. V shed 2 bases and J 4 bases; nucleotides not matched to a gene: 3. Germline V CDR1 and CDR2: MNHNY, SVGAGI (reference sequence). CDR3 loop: CASSYRGGLETQYF. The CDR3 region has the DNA TGTGCCAGCAGTTACCGGGGGGGGTTAGAGACCCAGTACTTC.

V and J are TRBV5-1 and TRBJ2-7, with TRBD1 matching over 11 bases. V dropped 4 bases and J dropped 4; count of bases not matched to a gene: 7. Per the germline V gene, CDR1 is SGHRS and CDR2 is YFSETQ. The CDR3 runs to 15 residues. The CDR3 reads CASSQVRDRGYEQYF. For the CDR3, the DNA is TGCGCCAGCAGCCAGGTCCGGGACAGGGGGTACGAGCAGTACTTC.

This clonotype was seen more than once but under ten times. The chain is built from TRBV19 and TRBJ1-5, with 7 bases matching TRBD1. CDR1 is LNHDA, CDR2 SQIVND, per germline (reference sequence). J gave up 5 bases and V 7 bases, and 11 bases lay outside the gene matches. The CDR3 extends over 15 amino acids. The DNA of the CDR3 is TGTGCCAGTATTGCTACAGGGGCTACAGATCAGCCCCAGCATTTT. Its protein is CASIATGATDQPQHF.

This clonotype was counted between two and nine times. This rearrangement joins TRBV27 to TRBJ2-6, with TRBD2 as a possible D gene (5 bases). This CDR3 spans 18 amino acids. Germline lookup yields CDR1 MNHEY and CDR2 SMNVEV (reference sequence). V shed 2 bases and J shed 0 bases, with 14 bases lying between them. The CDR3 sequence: CASSLSFAGLSGANVLTF. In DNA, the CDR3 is TGTGCCAGCAGTTTAAGCTTCGCGGGCCTCTCTGGGGCCAACGTCCTGACTTTC.

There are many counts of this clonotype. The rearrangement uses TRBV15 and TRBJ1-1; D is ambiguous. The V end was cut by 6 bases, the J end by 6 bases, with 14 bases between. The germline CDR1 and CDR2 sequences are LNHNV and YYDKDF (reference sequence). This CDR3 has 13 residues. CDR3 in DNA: TGTGCCACCAGGTCTTTGAGGGCTGCTGAAGCTTTCTTT. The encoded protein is CATRSLRAAEAFF.

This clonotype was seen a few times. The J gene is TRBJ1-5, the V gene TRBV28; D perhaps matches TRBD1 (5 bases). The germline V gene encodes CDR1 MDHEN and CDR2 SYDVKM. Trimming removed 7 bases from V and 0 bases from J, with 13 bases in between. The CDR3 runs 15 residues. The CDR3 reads CASKKGVNSNQPQHF. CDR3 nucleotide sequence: TGTGCCAGCAAAAAAGGGGTAAATAGCAATCAGCCCCAGCATTTT.

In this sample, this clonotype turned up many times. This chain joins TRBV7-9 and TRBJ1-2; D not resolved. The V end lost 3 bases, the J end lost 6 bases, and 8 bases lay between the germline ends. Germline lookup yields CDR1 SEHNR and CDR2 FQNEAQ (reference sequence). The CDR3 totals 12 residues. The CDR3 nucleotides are TGTGCCAGCAGCTTCGCCGGGGATGGCTACACCTTC. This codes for CASSFAGDGYTF.

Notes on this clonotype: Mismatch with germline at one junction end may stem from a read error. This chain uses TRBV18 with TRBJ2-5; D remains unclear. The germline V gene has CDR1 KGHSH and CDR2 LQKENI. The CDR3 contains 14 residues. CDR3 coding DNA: TGTGCCAGCTCACCACCGCTTGGGTCGGAGACCCAGCACTTC. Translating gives CASSPPLGSETQHF.

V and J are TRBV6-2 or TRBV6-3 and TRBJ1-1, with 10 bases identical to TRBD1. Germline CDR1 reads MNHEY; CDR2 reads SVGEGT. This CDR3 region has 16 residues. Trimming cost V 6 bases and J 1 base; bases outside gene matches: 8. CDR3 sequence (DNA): TGTGCCAGCAGCCCCTGGGACAGGGGTTCGAACACTGAAGCTTTCTTT. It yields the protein CASSPWDRGSNTEAFF.

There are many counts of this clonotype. The CDR3 reads CAWSARGHGGELFF. The DNA for the CDR3 is TGTGCCTGGAGTGCCAGGGGGCACGGCGGGGAGCTGTTTTTT. The chain links TRBV30 to TRBJ2-2, with TRBD1 matching over 8 bases. There are 14 residues in the CDR3. The germline V gene encodes CDR1 GTSNPN and CDR2 SVGIG (reference sequence). V trimming: 1 base; J trimming: 7 bases; junction bases outside the gene matches: 5.

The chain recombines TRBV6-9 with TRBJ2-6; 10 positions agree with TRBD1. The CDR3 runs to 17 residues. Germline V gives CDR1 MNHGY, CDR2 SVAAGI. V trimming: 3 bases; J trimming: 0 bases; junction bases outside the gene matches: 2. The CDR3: CASSYGTGVSGANVLTF. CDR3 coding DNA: TGTGCCAGCAGTTACGGGACAGGGGTCTCTGGGGCCAACGTCCTGACTTTC.

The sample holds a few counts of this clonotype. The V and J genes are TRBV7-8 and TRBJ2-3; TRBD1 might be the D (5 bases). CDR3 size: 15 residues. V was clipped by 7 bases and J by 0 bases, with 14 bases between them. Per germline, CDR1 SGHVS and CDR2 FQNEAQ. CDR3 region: CASKQDSYSTDTQYF. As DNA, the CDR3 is TGTGCCAGCAAACAAGACAGCTACAGCACAGATACGCAGTATTTT.

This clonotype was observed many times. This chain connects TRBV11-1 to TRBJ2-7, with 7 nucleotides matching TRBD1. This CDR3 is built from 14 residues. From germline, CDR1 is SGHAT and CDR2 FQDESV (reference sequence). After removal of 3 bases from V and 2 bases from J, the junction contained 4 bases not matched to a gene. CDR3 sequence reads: CASSFYGTAYEQYF. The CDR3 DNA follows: TGTGCCAGCAGCTTTTACGGGACAGCCTACGAGCAGTACTTC.

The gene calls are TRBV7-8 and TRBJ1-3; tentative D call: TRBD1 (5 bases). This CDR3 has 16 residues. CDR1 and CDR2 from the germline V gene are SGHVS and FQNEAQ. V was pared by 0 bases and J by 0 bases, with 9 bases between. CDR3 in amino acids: CASSLARDSSGNTIYF. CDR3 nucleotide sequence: TGTGCCAGCAGCTTAGCGAGAGACAGCTCTGGAAACACCATATATTTT. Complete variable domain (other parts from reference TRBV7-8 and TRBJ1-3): GAGVSQSPRYKVAKRGQDVALRCDPISGHVSLFWYQQALGQGPEFLTYFQNEAQLDKSGLPSDRFFAERPEGSVSTLKIQRTQQEDSAVYLCASSLARDSSGNTIYFGEGSWLTVV.

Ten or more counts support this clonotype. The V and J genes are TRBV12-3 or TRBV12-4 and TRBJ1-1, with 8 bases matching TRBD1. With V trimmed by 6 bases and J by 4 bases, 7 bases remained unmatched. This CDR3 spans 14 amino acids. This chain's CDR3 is CASSFPGGRTEAFF. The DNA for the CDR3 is TGTGCCAGCAGCTTCCCAGGGGGCCGCACTGAAGCTTTCTTT.

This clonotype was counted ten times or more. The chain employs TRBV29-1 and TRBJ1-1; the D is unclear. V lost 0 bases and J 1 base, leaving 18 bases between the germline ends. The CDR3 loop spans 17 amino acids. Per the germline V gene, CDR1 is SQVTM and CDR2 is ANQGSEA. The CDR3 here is CSVEEHRVSTTNTEAFF. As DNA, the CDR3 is TGCAGCGTTGAAGAACACCGTGTTTCGACAACGAACACTGAAGCTTTCTTT.

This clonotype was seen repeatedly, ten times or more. The CDR3 here is CASSQERARLTNYGYTF. Written as DNA, the CDR3 is TGTGCCAGCAGCCAAGAACGGGCCAGACTTACTAACTATGGCTACACCTTC. The gene calls are TRBV7-2 and TRBJ1-2, with D unresolved. CDR3 length: 17 amino acids. V dropped 5 bases and J dropped 0 bases, with 19 bases sitting between them. Per germline, CDR1 SGHTA and CDR2 FQGNSA.

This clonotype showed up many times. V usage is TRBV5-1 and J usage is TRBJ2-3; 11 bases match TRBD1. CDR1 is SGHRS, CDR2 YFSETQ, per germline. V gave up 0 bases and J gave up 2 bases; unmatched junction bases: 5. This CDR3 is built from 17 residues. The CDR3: CASSLGRTGGLTDTQYF. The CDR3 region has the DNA TGCGCCAGCAGCTTGGGAAGGACAGGGGGCCTCACAGATACGCAGTATTTT.

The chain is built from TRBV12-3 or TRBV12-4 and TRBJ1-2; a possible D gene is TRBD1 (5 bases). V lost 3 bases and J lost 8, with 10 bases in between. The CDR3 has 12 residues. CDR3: CASSLAGQGYTF. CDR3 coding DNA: TGTGCCAGCAGTTTGGCAGGGCAGGGCTACACCTTC.

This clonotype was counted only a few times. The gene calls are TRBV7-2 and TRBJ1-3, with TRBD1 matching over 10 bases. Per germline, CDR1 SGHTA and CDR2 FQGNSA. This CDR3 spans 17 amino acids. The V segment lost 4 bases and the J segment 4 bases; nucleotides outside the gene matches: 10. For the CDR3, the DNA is TGTGCCAGCAGCTCGCAAGCCGGGACAGGGGTCGGAAACACCATATATTTT. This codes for CASSSQAGTGVGNTIYF. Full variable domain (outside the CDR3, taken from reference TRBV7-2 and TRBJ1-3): GAGVSQSPSNKVTEKGKDVELRCDPISGHTALYWYRQSLGQGLEFLIYFQGNSAPDKSGLPSDRFSAERTGGSVSTLTIQRTQQEDSAVYLCASSSQAGTGVGNTIYFGEGSWLTVV.

CDR3 sequence: CASSIYYEGLAFGNQPQHF. CDR3 coding DNA: TGTGCCAGTAGTATATATTATGAGGGTTTGGCTTTTGGCAATCAGCCCCAGCATTTT. The chain is built from TRBV19 and TRBJ1-5; D uncertain. Looked up from germline, CDR1 is LNHDA and CDR2 is SQIVND (reference sequence). The V and J ends lost 2 bases and 2 bases respectively, with 22 bases between them. The CDR3 length is 19 residues.

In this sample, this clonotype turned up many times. CDR3 DNA: TGTGCCAGCAGTTACGACAGGGCTGGAGAGACCCAGTACTTC. Its protein product is CASSYDRAGETQYF. The chain couples TRBV2 to TRBJ2-5; TRBD1 matches at 7 bases. Germline CDR1 and CDR2: SNHLY and FYNNEI. V was pared by 5 bases and J by 4 bases, with 7 bases of the junction left unmatched. This CDR3 comprises 14 residues.

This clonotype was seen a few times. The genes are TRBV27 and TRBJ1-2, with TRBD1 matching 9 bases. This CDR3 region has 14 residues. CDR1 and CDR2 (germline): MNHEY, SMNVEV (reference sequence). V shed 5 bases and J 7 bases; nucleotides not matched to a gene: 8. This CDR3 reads CASSVPGQGSGYTF. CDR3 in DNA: TGTGCCAGCAGTGTACCGGGACAGGGCTCTGGCTACACCTTC.

DNA for the CDR3: TGTGCCAGCAGCGCGACAGGGGCGGAGAACAATCAGCCCCAGCATTTT. Amino acids: CASSATGAENNQPQHF. J is TRBJ1-5 and V is TRBV6-1, with TRBD1 identical over 8 bases. Germline V lookup: CDR1 MNHNS, CDR2 SASEGT. There are 16 residues in the CDR3. After removal of 6 bases from V and 3 bases from J, the junction contained 10 bases not matched to a gene.

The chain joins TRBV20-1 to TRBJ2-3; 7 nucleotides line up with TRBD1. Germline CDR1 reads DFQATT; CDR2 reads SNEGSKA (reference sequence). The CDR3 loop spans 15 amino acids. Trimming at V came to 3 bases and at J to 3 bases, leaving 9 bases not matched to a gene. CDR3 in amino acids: CSASSYDRETDTQYF. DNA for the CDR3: TGCAGTGCTAGTTCCTACGACAGGGAAACAGATACGCAGTATTTT.